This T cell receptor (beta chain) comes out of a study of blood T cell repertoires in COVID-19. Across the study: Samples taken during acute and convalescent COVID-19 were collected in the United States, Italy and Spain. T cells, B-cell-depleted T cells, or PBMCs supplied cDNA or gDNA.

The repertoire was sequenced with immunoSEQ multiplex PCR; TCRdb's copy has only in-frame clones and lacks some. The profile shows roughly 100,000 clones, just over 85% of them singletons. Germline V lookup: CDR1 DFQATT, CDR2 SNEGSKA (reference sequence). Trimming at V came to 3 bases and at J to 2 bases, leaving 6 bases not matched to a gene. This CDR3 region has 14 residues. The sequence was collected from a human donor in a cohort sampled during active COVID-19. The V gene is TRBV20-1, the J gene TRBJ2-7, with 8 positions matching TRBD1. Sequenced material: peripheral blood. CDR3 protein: CSASGGTGTYEQYF. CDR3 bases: TGCAGTGCTAGTGGGGGGACAGGAACCTACGAGCAGTACTTC.